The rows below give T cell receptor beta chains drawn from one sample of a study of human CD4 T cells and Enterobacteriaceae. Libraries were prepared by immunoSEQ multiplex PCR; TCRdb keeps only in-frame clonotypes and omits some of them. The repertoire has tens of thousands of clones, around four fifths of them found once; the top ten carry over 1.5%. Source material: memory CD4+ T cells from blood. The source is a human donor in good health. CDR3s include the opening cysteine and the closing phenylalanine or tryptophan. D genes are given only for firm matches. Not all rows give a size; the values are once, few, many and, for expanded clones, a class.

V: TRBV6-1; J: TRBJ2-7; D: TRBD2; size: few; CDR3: CASRLAGDPYEQYF; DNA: TGTGCCAGCAGATTAGCGGGAGACCCCTACGAGCAGTACTTC
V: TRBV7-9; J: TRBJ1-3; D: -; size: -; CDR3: CASSLDRTLGNTIYF; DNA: TGTGCCAGCAGCTTAGACCGGACACTGGGAAACACCATATATTTT
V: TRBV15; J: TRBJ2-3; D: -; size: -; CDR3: CATSRDALVRAADTQYF; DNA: TGTGCCACCAGCAGAGATGCCCTAGTCCGTGCGGCAGATACGCAGTATTTT
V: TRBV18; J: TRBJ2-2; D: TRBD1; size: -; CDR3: CASSPDPGQGRAGELFF; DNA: TGTGCCAGCTCACCCGACCCTGGACAGGGTCGGGCCGGGGAGCTGTTTTTT
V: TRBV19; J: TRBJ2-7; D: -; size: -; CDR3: CASSIDQGRENEQYF; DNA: TGTGCCAGTAGTATAGATCAAGGCAGGGAGAACGAGCAGTACTTC
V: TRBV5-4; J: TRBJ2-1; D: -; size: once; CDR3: CASSLNKVPVPEQFF; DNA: TGTGCCAGCAGCTTGAATAAGGTACCGGTACCTGAGCAGTTCTTC
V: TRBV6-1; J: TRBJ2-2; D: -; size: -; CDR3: CASSERRGRTGELFF; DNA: TGTGCCAGCAGTGAACGAAGAGGGCGGACCGGGGAGCTGTTTTTT
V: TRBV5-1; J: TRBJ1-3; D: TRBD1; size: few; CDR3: CASSPAGTAQGRGNTIYF; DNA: TGCGCCAGCAGCCCAGCAGGGACAGCCCAAGGAAGGGGAAACACCATATATTTT
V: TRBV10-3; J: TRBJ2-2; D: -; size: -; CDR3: CAISESSNTGELFF; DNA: TGTGCCATCAGTGAGTCTAGTAACACCGGGGAGCTGTTTTTT
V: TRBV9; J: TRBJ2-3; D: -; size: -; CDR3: CASSSRAASARTDTQYF; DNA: TGTGCCAGCAGCAGTAGGGCAGCCTCGGCTCGCACAGATACGCAGTATTTT
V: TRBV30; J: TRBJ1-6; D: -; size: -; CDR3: CACSLGGSYNSPLHF; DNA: TGTGCCTGCTCCCTTGGGGGCTCCTATAATTCACCCCTCCACTTT
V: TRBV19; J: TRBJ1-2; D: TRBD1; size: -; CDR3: CASLRDRDGYGYTF; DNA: TGTGCCAGTCTCCGGGACAGGGATGGCTATGGCTACACCTTC
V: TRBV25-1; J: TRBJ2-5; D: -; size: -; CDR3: CASSERGRETQYF; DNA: TGTGCCAGCAGTGAACGGGGGAGAGAGACCCAGTACTTC
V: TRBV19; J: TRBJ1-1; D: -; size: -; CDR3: CASMRRDRNTEAFF; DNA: TGTGCCAGTATGAGGAGGGATCGGAACACTGAAGCTTTCTTT
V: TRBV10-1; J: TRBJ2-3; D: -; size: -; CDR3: CASSDLGLAREETSTDTQYF; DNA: TGCGCCAGCAGTGACCTGGGCCTAGCGCGAGAGGAGACTAGCACAGATACGCAGTATTTT
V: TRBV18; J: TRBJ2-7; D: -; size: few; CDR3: CASSPLAADREQYF; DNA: TGTGCCAGCTCACCACTGGCAGCGGACCGCGAGCAGTACTTC
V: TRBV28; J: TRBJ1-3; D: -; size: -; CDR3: CASSQTPRFSGNTIYF; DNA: TGTGCCAGCAGCCAAACCCCACGATTCTCTGGAAACACCATATATTTT
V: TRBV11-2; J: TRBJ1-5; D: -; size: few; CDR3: CASSLDGQISNQPQHF; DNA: TGTGCCAGCAGCTTAGATGGACAGATCAGCAATCAGCCCCAGCATTTT
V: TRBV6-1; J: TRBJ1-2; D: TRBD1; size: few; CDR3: CASRTGQLYGYTF; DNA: TGTGCCAGCAGGACGGGACAGCTCTATGGCTACACCTTC
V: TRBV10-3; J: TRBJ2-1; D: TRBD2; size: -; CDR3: CAIKGTSGRDNEQFF; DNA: TGTGCCATCAAGGGGACTAGCGGGAGAGACAATGAGCAGTTCTTC
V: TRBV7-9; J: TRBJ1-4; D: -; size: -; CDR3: CASSLDRLGTNEKLFF; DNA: TGTGCCAGCAGCCTTGACAGGCTAGGGACTAATGAAAAACTGTTTTTT
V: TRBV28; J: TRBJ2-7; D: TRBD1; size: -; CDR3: CASREQGAYEQYF; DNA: TGTGCCAGCAGGGAACAGGGGGCCTACGAGCAGTACTTC
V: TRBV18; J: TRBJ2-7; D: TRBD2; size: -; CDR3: CASSPAGGRSYEQYF; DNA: TGTGCCAGCTCACCGGCGGGGGGCCGTTCCTACGAGCAGTACTTC
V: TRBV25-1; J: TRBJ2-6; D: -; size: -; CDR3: CASSGSPILGANVLTF; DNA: TGTGCCAGCAGTGGATCCCCGATTCTCGGGGCCAACGTCCTGACTTTC
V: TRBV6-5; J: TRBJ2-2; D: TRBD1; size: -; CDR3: CASSYSGTGAGGELFF; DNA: TGTGCCAGCAGTTACTCCGGGACAGGGGCCGGCGGGGAGCTGTTTTTT
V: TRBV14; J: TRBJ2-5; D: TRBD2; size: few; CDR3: CASNRGGETQYF; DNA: TGTGCCAGCAACCGCGGGGGGGAGACCCAGTACTTC
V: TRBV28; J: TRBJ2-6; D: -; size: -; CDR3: CASTLSSGANVLTF; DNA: TGTGCCAGCACCTTGAGCTCTGGGGCCAACGTCCTGACTTTC
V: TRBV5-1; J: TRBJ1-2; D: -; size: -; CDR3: CASRPWGDYGYTF; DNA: TGCGCCAGCCGTCCCTGGGGGGACTATGGCTACACCTTC
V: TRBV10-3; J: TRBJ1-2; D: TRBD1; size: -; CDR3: CAISERFEGTVYGYTF; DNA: TGTGCCATCAGTGAGCGTTTTGAGGGGACAGTCTATGGCTACACCTTC
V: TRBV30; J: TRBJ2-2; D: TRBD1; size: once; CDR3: CAWLGTGPPGELFF; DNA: TGTGCCTGGCTCGGGACAGGGCCCCCCGGGGAGCTGTTTTTT
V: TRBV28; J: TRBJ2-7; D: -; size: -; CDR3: CASGSYEQYF; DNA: TGTGCCAGCGGATCCTACGAGCAGTACTTC
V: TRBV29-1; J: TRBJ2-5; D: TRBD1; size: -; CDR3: CSVEERTGFLTQYF; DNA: TGCAGCGTTGAAGAGAGGACAGGGTTTTTGACCCAGTACTTC
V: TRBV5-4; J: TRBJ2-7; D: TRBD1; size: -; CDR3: CASSPPGTGTPYEQYF; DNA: TGTGCCAGCAGCCCACCCGGGACAGGGACCCCCTACGAGCAGTACTTC
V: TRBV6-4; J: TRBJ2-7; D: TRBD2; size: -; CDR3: CASRDGAAGGYSYEQYF; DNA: TGTGCCAGCAGGGATGGGGCGGCGGGAGGATACTCCTACGAGCAGTACTTC
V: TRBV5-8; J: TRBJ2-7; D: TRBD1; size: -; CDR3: CASSRDSYEQYF; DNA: TGTGCCAGCAGCCGGGACAGCTACGAGCAGTACTTC
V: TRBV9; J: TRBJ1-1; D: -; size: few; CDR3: CASSEGSRTEAFF; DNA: TGTGCCAGCAGCGAGGGCTCGCGGACTGAAGCTTTCTTT
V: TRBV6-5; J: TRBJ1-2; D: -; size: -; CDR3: CASSWTANYGYTF; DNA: TGTGCCAGCAGTTGGACAGCTAACTATGGCTACACCTTC
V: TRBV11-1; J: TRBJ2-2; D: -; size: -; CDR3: CASSTGTSTGELFF; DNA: TGTGCCAGCAGCACCGGGACGAGTACCGGGGAGCTGTTTTTT
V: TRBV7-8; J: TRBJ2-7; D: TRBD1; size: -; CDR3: CASSFRQGFDEQYF; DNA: TGTGCCAGCAGTTTTCGACAGGGGTTCGACGAGCAGTACTTC
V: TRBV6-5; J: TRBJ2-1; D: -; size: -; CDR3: CASSPTDANEQFF; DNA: TGTGCCAGCAGTCCGACCGACGCGAATGAGCAGTTCTTC
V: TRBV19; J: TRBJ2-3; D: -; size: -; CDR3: CAGSSGIPSTDTQYF; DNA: TGTGCCGGATCTTCGGGGATCCCTAGCACAGATACGCAGTATTTT
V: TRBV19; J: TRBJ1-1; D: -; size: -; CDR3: CASSRGGSLNTEAFF; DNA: TGTGCCAGTAGTCGTGGTGGGAGCTTGAACACTGAAGCTTTCTTT
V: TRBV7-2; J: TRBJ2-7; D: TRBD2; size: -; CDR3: CASSLTGLGTYLQYF; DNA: TGTGCCAGCAGCTTAACGGGACTAGGGACTTACCTGCAGTACTTC
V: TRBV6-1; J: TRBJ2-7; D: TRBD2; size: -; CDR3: CASSGTSGAYEQYF; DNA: TGTGCCAGCAGTGGGACTAGCGGAGCTTACGAGCAGTACTTC
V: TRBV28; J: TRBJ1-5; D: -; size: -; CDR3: CASVEGFGQPQHF; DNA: TGTGCCAGCGTTGAGGGGTTCGGGCAGCCCCAGCATTTT
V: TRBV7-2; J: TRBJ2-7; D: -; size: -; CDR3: CASSTHPGPYEQYF; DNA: TGTGCCAGCAGCACCCACCCGGGACCGTACGAGCAGTACTTC
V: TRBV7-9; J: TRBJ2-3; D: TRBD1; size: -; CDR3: CASSLRQGADTQYF; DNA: TGTGCCAGCAGCTTACGGCAGGGGGCAGATACGCAGTATTTT
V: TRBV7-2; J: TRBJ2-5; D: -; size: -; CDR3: CASSPAETQYF; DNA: TGTGCCAGCAGCCCAGCAGAGACCCAGTACTTC
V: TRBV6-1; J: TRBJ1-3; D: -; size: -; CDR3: CASSEARTPFKLLGNTIYF; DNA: TGTGCCAGCAGTGAAGCACGGACCCCTTTTAAGTTACTCGGAAACACCATATATTTT